The source of this T cell receptor (beta chain) is a study of brain metastases from non-small cell lung cancer. Germline V gives CDR1 MNHEY, CDR2 SVGAGI. The ends were cut back, 8 bases at V and 5 bases at J, with 19 bases in the middle. The CDR3 runs to 15 residues. Assay used: immunoSEQ multiplex PCR; TCRdb lists only in-frame clones, some missing. In the table there are some 4,000 clones, about 79% of which are singletons. Sequenced: primary lung tumor tissue. This clonotype was sampled from a donor over 35 with non-small cell lung cancer. The J gene is TRBJ1-5, the V gene TRBV6-5; D remains ambiguous. This CDR3 is CASGRATREDQPQHF. As DNA, the CDR3 is TGTGCCAGCGGTCGGGCTACAAGGGAGGATCAGCCCCAGCATTTT.